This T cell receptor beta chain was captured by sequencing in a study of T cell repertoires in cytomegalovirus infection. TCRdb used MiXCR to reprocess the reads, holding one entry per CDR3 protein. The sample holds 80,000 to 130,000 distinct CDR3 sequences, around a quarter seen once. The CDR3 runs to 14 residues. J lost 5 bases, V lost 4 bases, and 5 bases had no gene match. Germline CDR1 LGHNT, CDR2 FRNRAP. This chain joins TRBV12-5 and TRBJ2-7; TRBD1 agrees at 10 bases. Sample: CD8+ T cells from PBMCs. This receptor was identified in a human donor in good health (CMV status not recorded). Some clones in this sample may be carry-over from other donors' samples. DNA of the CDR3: TGTGCTAGTGGTTCGGGACAGGGGATCGACGAGCAGTACTTC. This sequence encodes CASGSGQGIDEQYF.